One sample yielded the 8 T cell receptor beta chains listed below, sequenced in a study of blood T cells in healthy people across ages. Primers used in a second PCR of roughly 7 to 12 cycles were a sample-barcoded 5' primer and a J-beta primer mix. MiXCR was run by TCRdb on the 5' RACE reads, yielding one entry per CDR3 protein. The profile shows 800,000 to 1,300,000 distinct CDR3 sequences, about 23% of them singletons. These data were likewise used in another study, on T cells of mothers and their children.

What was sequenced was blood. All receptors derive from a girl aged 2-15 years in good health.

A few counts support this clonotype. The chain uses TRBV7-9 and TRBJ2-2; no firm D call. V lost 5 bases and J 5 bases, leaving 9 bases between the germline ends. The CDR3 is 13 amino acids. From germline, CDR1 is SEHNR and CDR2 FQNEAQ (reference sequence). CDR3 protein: CASSLLMTGELFF. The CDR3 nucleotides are TGTGCCAGCAGCCTCTTGATGACCGGGGAGCTGTTTTTT.

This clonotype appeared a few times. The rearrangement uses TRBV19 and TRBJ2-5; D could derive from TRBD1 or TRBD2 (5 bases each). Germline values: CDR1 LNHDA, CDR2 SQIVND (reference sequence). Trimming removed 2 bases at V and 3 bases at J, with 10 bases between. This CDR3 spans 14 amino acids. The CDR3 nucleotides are TGTGCCAGTAGTATAACCGGGGCTAAAGAGACCCAGTACTTC. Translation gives CASSITGAKETQYF.

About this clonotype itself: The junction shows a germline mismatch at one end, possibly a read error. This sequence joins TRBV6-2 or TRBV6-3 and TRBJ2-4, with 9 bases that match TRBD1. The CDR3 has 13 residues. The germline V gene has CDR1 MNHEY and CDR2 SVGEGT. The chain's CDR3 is CASSNLKQGAVDF. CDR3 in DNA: TGTGCCAGCAGTAACCTCAAACAGGGGGCTGTTGACTTC.

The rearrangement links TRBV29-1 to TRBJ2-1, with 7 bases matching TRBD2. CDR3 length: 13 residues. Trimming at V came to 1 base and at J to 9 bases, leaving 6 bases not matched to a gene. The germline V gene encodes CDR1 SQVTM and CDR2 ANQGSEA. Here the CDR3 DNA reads TGCAGCGTTGAAGGTGCGGGAGAAGGTGAGCAGTTCTTC. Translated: CSVEGAGEGEQFF.

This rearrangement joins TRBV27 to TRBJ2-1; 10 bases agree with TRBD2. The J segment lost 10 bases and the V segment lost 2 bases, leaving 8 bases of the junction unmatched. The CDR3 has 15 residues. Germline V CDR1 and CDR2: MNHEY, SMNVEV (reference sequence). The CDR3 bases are TGTGCCAGCAGTTTAACGGTGAGCGGGAGGGCCGAGCAGTTCTTC. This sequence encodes CASSLTVSGRAEQFF.

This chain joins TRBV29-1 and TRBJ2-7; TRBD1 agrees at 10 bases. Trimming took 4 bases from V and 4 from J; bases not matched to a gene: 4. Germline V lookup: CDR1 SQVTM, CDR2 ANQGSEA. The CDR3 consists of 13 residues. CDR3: CSVGGTGEYEQYF. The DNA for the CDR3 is TGCAGCGTTGGCGGGACAGGGGAATACGAGCAGTACTTC.

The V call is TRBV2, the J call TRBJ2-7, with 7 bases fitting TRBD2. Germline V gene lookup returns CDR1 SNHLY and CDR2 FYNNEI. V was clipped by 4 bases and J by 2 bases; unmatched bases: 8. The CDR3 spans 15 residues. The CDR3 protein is CASSGGGLGTYEQYF. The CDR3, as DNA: TGTGCCAGCAGTGGCGGGGGATTAGGGACCTACGAGCAGTACTTC.

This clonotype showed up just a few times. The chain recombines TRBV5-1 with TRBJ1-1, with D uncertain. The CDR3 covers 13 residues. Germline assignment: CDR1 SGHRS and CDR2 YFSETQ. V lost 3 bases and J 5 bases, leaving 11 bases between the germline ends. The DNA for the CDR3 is TGCGCCAGCAGCTCATTAAGGGAAACTGAAGCTTTCTTT. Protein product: CASSSLRETEAFF.